This T cell receptor (beta chain) was observed in a study of blood T cell repertoires in COVID-19. The overall study: Italy, Spain and the United States were the sources of the convalescent and acute COVID-19 samples. The analysed material was cDNA or gDNA that came from T cells, B-cell-depleted T cells, or PBMCs.

The V and J ends lost 4 bases and 0 bases respectively, with 12 bases between them. Germline CDR1 is MNHEY and CDR2 is SVGAGI. The CDR3 is 15 residues long. Authors' processing steps: Reference gene primers were amplified, and this amplification served to estimate nucleated cell counts. The table came from immunoSEQ multiplex PCR; TCRdb's copy has only in-frame clones and leaves some out. V and J calls and clone size are copied from that table; D and trimming were computed from the DNA. The data show 300,000 to 450,000 clones, with around 86% seen just once and about 2.9% held by the top ten. The V gene is TRBV6-5, the J gene TRBJ2-5; TRBD1 might be the D (6 bases). The receptor comes from a human donor in a cohort sampled during active COVID-19. Sequences were obtained from peripheral blood. CDR3 sequence: CASSSRQGNQETQYF. For the CDR3, the DNA is TGTGCCAGCAGTTCCCGGCAGGGGAACCAAGAGACCCAGTACTTC.